This TCR beta chain was obtained from a study of technical replicates of blood from a few donors. CDR1 is MGHDK, CDR2 SYGVNS, per germline. The CDR3 has 16 residues. After removal of 4 bases from V and 5 bases from J, the junction contained 8 bases not matched to a gene. Here immunoSEQ multiplex PCR was the method, and the copy in TCRdb shows in-frame clones only, minus some. The sample lists about 79,000 clones, approximately 94% occurring once. Material for sequencing was T cells isolated from PBMCs. The TCR originated in a human donor in good health. This chain connects TRBV25-1 to TRBJ2-5; TRBD2 matches 12 bases. CDR3 region: CASSVTRLAGEETQYF. CDR3 in DNA: TGTGCCAGCAGTGTAACGAGACTAGCGGGGGAGGAGACCCAGTACTTC.